The clone carrying this TCR beta chain occurred once. The sample belongs to a study of blood T cell repertoires in COVID-19. Looking at the study overall: T cells, B-cell-depleted T cells, or PBMCs supplied cDNA or gDNA.

Patients of the Seattle cohort, enrolled during active infection, were followed longitudinally. Here immunoSEQ multiplex PCR was the method, and the copy in TCRdb shows in-frame clones only, minus some. The top ten clones hold over 5% of a sample with under 250,000 clones, about 85% of them seen once. The sequenced material came from peripheral blood. This TCR was sampled from a woman aged 40-49 years with COVID-19, enrolled during active disease.

For the CDR3, the DNA is TGTGCCAGCAGCCAAGGTTGGGACTCCCGAATTCGCGAGCAGTACTTC. It yields the protein CASSQGWDSRIREQYF. This chain joins TRBV3-1 (or the pseudogene TRBV3-2) and TRBJ2-7, with D possibly being TRBD2 (6 bases). Trimming pared 1 base from V and 6 bases from J, leaving 19 bases between. There are 16 residues in the CDR3. Germline-derived CDR1 and CDR2 are LGHDT and YNNKEL (reference sequence).